These 19 T cell receptor beta chains came from one sample sequenced in a study of cytomegalovirus exposure and HLA in healthy donors. The PCR employed 60 Vbeta primers together with 13 Jbeta primers. TCRdb's copy holds only in-frame clones and misses some; the assay was immunoSEQ multiplex PCR. The table records roughly 180,000 clones, around 82% of them present only once. The sequencing input was PBMCs. These receptors originate from a boy aged 5-17 years in good health and CMV-seronegative.

The DNA of the CDR3 is TGTGCCAGCAGCTCGAACCAGGGGGTAGGCGGCTACACCTTC. Protein sequence: CASSSNQGVGGYTF. V is TRBV11-1 and J is TRBJ1-2; 7 bases align to TRBD1. The CDR3 length is 14 residues. Trimming cost V 4 bases and J 8 bases; bases outside gene matches: 10. Per the germline V gene, CDR1 is SGHAT and CDR2 is FQDESV (reference sequence).

The chain is built from TRBV5-1 and TRBJ1-4; 7 bases fit TRBD1. The V and J ends lost 4 bases and 0 bases, in that order; junction bases with no gene match: 6. CDR1 and CDR2 from the germline V gene are SGHRS and YFSETQ. This CDR3 has 16 amino acids. CDR3 protein: CASSMGQMTTNEKLFF. In nucleotides, the CDR3 is TGCGCCAGCAGCATGGGACAGATGACAACTAATGAAAAACTGTTTTTT.

The table lists this clone with a count of one. Germline and junction disagree at one end, which may indicate a read error. V and J are TRBV9 and TRBJ1-1; 7 bases map to TRBD1. This CDR3 region has 15 residues. Germline loops: CDR1 SGDLS, CDR2 YYNGEE. The CDR3, as DNA: TGTGCCAGCAGCGTGTCAGGGGGTTGGAACACTGAAACTTTCTTT. Its protein is CASSVSGGWNTETFF.

V and J are TRBV7-8 and TRBJ2-1; the match to TRBD2 covers 9 bases. Losses at the gene ends were 1 base for V and 9 bases for J; bases not matched to a gene: 10. Per the germline V gene, CDR1 is SGHVS and CDR2 is FQNEAQ. This CDR3 comprises 16 residues. CDR3 loop: CASSLGSSGRVSEQFF. The CDR3 nucleotides read TGTGCCAGCAGCTTAGGTAGTAGCGGGAGAGTTTCTGAGCAGTTCTTC.

This chain connects TRBV2 to TRBJ1-5; D gene ambiguous. V lost 3 bases, J lost 6 bases, and 12 bases lay in between. The CDR3 totals 14 residues. Germline V gene data show CDR1 as SNHLY and CDR2 as FYNNEI. CDR3 DNA sequence: TGTGCCAGCAGTGACCCCCCTAAAGCTCAGCCCCAGCATTTT. Its protein is CASSDPPKAQPQHF.

This clone was seen a handful of times. The CDR3 DNA sequence: TGCGCCAGCAGCCCGGATTTTCCGGGGGATGAGCAGTTCTTC. It translates to CASSPDFPGDEQFF. The chain carries TRBV5-1 and TRBJ2-1, with D tentatively TRBD2 (6 bases). The CDR3 extends over 14 amino acids. V lost 4 bases and J 8 bases, leaving 16 bases between the germline ends. Germline assignment: CDR1 SGHRS and CDR2 YFSETQ.

The V and J genes are TRBV2 and TRBJ2-7; TRBD2 is a possible D gene (5 bases). The CDR3 spans 13 residues. The V gene lost 5 bases and the J gene lost 4 bases, with 12 bases spanning the gap. In germline, CDR1 is SNHLY, CDR2 FYNNEI. The chain's CDR3 is CASSKGVGYEQYF. The CDR3 DNA sequence: TGTGCCAGCAGTAAGGGAGTCGGATACGAGCAGTACTTC.

This clone was counted once. This sequence joins TRBV7-2 and TRBJ1-5, with 8 bases fitting TRBD1. Per the germline V gene, CDR1 is SGHTA and CDR2 is FQGNSA. This CDR3 spans 15 amino acids. The V and J ends lost 5 bases and 5 bases, in that order; junction bases with no gene match: 8. CDR3 loop: CASSAGQGRDQPQHF. The CDR3 nucleotides are TGTGCCAGCAGCGCCGGACAGGGAAGGGATCAGCCCCAGCATTTT.

This CDR3 is CASSLAGPGGPSGELFF. As DNA, the CDR3 is TGCGCCAGCAGCTTGGCGGGGCCGGGAGGGCCTAGCGGGGAGCTGTTTTTT. The chain carries TRBV5-1 and TRBJ2-2; 8 nucleotides line up with TRBD2. Looked up from germline, CDR1 is SGHRS and CDR2 is YFSETQ. CDR3 length: 17 amino acids. With V trimmed by 0 bases and J by 7 bases, 11 bases remained unmatched.

This clone qualifies as medium-sized. The chain uses TRBV2 and TRBJ1-1; D remains unclear. Germline CDR1 reads SNHLY; CDR2 reads FYNNEI. Trimming took off 6 bases at V and 3 bases at J, with 8 bases between the two ends. The CDR3 totals 12 residues. The CDR3 sequence is CASRNRDTEAFF. The CDR3 DNA reads as TGTGCCAGCAGGAACCGGGACACTGAAGCTTTCTTT.

A few counts support this clone. The rearrangement uses TRBV10-1 and TRBJ2-7, with TRBD2 identical over 10 bases. The germline V gene has CDR1 WNHNN and CDR2 SYGVQD (reference sequence). V lost 3 bases to trimming and J lost 0 bases; unmatched junction nucleotides: 2. This CDR3 contains 15 residues. The CDR3 DNA is TGCGCCAGCAGTGACCTAGCGGGGGCCTCCTACGAGCAGTACTTC. Encoded protein: CASSDLAGASYEQYF.

This clone has only a few counts. This chain links TRBV5-6 with TRBJ2-1, with D tentatively TRBD1 (8 bases). The germline CDR1 and CDR2 sequences are SGHDT and YYEEEE. The CDR3 extends over 18 amino acids. With 2 bases removed from V and 15 bases from J, the gap between germline ends came to 33 bases. The CDR3 region has the DNA TGTGCCAGCAGCTTTCGGCGTGGGTTAGGGACAGGCCGATGGGGGGGGTTCTTC. This codes for CASSFRRGLGTGRWGGFF.

In this sample, this clone turned up a few times. This chain connects TRBV5-6 to TRBJ1-2; perhaps TRBD1 as D (6 bases). The CDR3 is made up of 12 amino acids. V was clipped by 4 bases and J by 6 bases, with 10 bases between them. Germline CDR1 and CDR2: SGHDT and YYEEEE. In DNA form, the CDR3 reads TGTGCCAGCAGCCCCACAGGGCATGGCTACACCTTC. This sequence encodes CASSPTGHGYTF.

The chain has TRBV5-6 and TRBJ2-1; D unresolved. From germline, CDR1 is SGHDT and CDR2 YYEEEE. The CDR3 covers 16 residues. V lost 6 bases and J 6 bases, leaving 22 bases between the germline ends. In DNA form, the CDR3 reads TGTGCCAGCAACCAGAGGAACCCTCGGTGGGTCAATGAGCAGTTCTTC. Translated: CASNQRNPRWVNEQFF.

Worth noting for this clone: The junction departs from the called germline gene at one end, perhaps through a read error. V gene TRBV5-8 combines with J gene TRBJ1-5, with D perhaps TRBD1 (6 bases). This CDR3 spans 15 amino acids. CDR1 is SGHTS, CDR2 YDEGEE, per germline. CDR3 protein: CASSLGARGNQPQHF. The CDR3 DNA follows: TGTGCCAGCAGTTTGGGGGCCAGGGGCAATCAGCCCCAGCATTTT.

With respect to this clone: The same CDR3 can be traced to other DNA sequences in this sample. The chain is built from TRBV10-3 and TRBJ1-5; D uncertain. Trimming took 5 bases from V and 0 from J, leaving 5 bases between them. Germline V gene lookup returns CDR1 ENHRY and CDR2 SYGVKD. This CDR3 contains 13 residues. CDR3 sequence: CAISRDSNQPQHF. In DNA, the CDR3 is TGTGCCATCAGTCGCGATAGCAATCAGCCCCAGCATTTT.

The genes are TRBV11-2 and TRBJ2-1; TRBD1 agrees at 7 bases. The V gene's germline CDR1 is SGHAT and CDR2 FQNNGV. The CDR3 has 13 residues. V lost 6 bases to trimming and J lost 4 bases; unmatched junction nucleotides: 3. CDR3 bases: TGTGCCAGCAGGCAACAGGGGTACAATGAGCAGTTCTTC. This sequence encodes CASRQQGYNEQFF.

The chain uses TRBV14 and TRBJ1-1; no firm D call. Germline CDR1 reads SGHDN; CDR2 reads FVKESK. V dropped 1 base and J dropped 1 base, with 4 bases sitting between them. The CDR3 covers 13 residues. CDR3 amino acids: CASSQVWNTEAFF. The CDR3 DNA reads TGTGCCAGCAGCCAAGTATGGAACACTGAAGCTTTCTTT. The full variable domain, its missing parts supplied by reference TRBV14 and TRBJ1-1, is EAGVTQFPSHSVIEKGQTVTLRCDPISGHDNLYWYRRVMGKEIKFLLHFVKESKQDESGMPNNRFLAERTGGTYSTLKVQPAELEDSGVYFCASSQVWNTEAFFGQGTRLTVV.

The V and J genes are TRBV30 and TRBJ1-1; unclear D gene. V lost 1 base and J lost 7, with 7 bases in between. This CDR3 has 11 amino acids. CDR1 GTSNPN and CDR2 SVGIG come from the germline V gene (reference sequence). CDR3 in DNA: TGTGCCTGGAGTGATATCCTTGAAGCTTTCTTT. It specifies CAWSDILEAFF.